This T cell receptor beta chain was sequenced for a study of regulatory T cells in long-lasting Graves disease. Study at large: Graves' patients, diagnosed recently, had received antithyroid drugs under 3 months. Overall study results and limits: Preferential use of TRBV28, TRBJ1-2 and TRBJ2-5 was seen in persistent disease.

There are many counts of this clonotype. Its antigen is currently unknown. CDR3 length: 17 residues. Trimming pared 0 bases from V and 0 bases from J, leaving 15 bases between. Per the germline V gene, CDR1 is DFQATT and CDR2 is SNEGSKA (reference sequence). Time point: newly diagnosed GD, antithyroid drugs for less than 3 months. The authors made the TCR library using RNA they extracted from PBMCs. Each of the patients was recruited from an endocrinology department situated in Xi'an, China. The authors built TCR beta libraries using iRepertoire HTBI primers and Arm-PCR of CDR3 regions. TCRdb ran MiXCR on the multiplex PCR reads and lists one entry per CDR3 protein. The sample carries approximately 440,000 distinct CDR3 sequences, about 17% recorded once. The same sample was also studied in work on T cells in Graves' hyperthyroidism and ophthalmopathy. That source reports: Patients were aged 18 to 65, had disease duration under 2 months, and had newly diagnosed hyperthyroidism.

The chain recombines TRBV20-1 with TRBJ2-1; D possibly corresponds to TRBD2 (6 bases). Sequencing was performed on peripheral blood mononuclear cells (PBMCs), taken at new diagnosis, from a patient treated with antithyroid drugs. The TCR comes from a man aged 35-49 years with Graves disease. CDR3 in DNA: TGCAGTGCTAGAGATGGTCTAGCGCCTAGCTCCTACAATGAGCAGTTCTTC. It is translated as CSARDGLAPSSYNEQFF.